These T cell receptor beta chains were read from a single sample in a study of OX40 agonist ivuxolimab in advanced cancers. Profiled with immunoSEQ multiplex PCR; TCRdb holds only in-frame clones, not every one. Of under 80,000 clones in the sample, 85% to 90% were seen once. The sequenced sample was CD4+ or CD8+ T cells sorted from blood, obtained in a trial of the OX40 agonist ivuxolimab. Receptors originate from an adult with an advanced solid tumor such as melanoma, head and neck, liver or kidney cancer. Each CDR3 is given with its conserved first and last residue.

v_gene: TRBV7-9
j_gene: TRBJ1-3
CDR3aa: CASSLGGGNTIYF

v_gene: TRBV28
j_gene: TRBJ2-7
CDR3aa: CASSGTGSSYEQYF

v_gene: TRBV6-5
j_gene: TRBJ1-5
CDR3aa: CASSPGGYHQPQHF

v_gene: TRBV7-2
j_gene: TRBJ1-5
CDR3aa: CASSLAGQNQPQHF

v_gene: TRBV6-1
j_gene: TRBJ2-1
CDR3aa: CASSETYWGGEQFF

v_gene: TRBV7-2
j_gene: TRBJ2-1
CDR3aa: CASSLFPRFNEQFF

v_gene: TRBV7-3
j_gene: TRBJ1-1
CDR3aa: CASSLTGGSEAFF

v_gene: TRBV2
j_gene: TRBJ2-6
CDR3aa: CASRGSDAGANVLTF

v_gene: TRBV5-1
j_gene: TRBJ2-3
CDR3aa: CASSLELRTDTQYF

v_gene: TRBV7-9
j_gene: TRBJ2-3
CDR3aa: CASSVTPDGPDTQYF

v_gene: TRBV25-1
j_gene: TRBJ2-7
CDR3aa: CASSLRGEQYF

v_gene: TRBV2
j_gene: TRBJ2-3
CDR3aa: CASSGDRSSDTQYF

v_gene: TRBV5-6
j_gene: TRBJ1-2
CDR3aa: CASSAGGGAYGYTF

v_gene: TRBV15
j_gene: TRBJ2-1
CDR3aa: CATSRAGTGGSEQFF

v_gene: TRBV18
j_gene: TRBJ2-7
CDR3aa: CASSPQVELKSYEQYF

v_gene: TRBV5-1
j_gene: TRBJ2-7
CDR3aa: CASSLALAGELGQYF

v_gene: TRBV11-3
j_gene: TRBJ2-1
CDR3aa: CASSFREGGNEQFF

v_gene: TRBV7-2
j_gene: TRBJ1-1
CDR3aa: CASSITGTTEAFF

v_gene: TRBV6-5
j_gene: TRBJ1-6
CDR3aa: CASNDRGPYNSPLHF

v_gene: TRBV25-1
j_gene: TRBJ2-3
CDR3aa: CASSDTSGAARTQYF

v_gene: TRBV5-1
j_gene: TRBJ1-1
CDR3aa: CASSLGSGARVTFF

v_gene: TRBV28
j_gene: TRBJ1-1
CDR3aa: CASSASQGLNTEAFF